Below, one T cell receptor (beta chain) is given with its context. The data originate from a study of follicular helper T cells after annual influenza vaccination. Study information: After each seasonal flu vaccination, blood came on days 0, 7 and 28.

The time point: 2014-2015 season, pre-vaccination. Germline V gene data show CDR1 as SGHDN and CDR2 as FVKESK. V lost 8 bases and J lost 5, with 16 bases in between. This CDR3 is built from 14 residues. Here immunoSEQ multiplex PCR was the method, and the copy in TCRdb shows in-frame clones only, minus some. Among about 14,000 clones, about four fifths were seen once, and the ten largest hold 0.27%. Here the sequenced sample was CXCR5- memory CD4+ T cells sorted from blood, taken on the day of influenza vaccination. V usage is TRBV14 and J usage is TRBJ2-1, with a possible D match to TRBD1 (6 bases). The receptor comes from an adult who received the influenza vaccine. CDR3 sequence reads: CASHDRRRDNEQFF. The CDR3 nucleotides are TGTGCCAGCCACGACAGGCGCAGGGACAATGAGCAGTTCTTC.